The 21 T cell receptor beta chains reported below all come from one sample, sequenced in a study of T cells in Graves' hyperthyroidism and ophthalmopathy (dated by TCRdb to about 2019). The library came from multiplex PCR. Sequencing instrument: Illumina HiSeq 2000. The TCR beta CDR3 regions were amplified from the RNA transcripts. The first round of RT-PCR for the TCR CDR3 was performed with the HTBI primer set and the Qiagen OneStep RT-PCR kit. TCRdb handled the public reads itself, with Q25 trimming in fastp and clone calling in MiXCR, and kept productive beta chains. Rows matching on CDR3 protein sequence are summarized as one entry with the most common DNA and genes. The sample has about 640,000 distinct CDR3 sequences on record, 20% to 25% of them singletons. 30% to 40% of the sample rests with the top ten. The specimen was blood. The receptors derive from a man aged 30 to 39 with Graves' ophthalmopathy.

In this sample, this clonotype turned up a few times. The genes are TRBV4-1 and TRBJ2-1; 15 nucleotides match TRBD2. The CDR3 consists of 19 residues. Germline assignment: CDR1 MGHRA and CDR2 YSYEKL. With 3 bases clipped from V and 6 bases from J, the junction kept 12 bases outside the gene matches. The DNA of the CDR3 is TGCGCCAGCAGCCACGGACTAGCGGGAGGGCCAGGAGGTCGCAATGAGCAGTTCTTC. This sequence encodes CASSHGLAGGPGGRNEQFF.

The table lists this clonotype with many counts. The chain has TRBV2 and TRBJ1-1; D not resolved. The CDR3 consists of 14 residues. In germline, CDR1 is SNHLY, CDR2 FYNNEI. Trimming removed 4 bases from V and 4 bases from J, with 13 bases in between. CDR3 in amino acids: CASSGHLTGTEAFF. CDR3 bases: TGTGCCAGCAGTGGCCACCTTACCGGCACTGAAGCTTTCTTT.

This clonotype was observed a few times. The chain is built from TRBV20-1 and TRBJ2-7, with TRBD2 matching over 7 bases. From germline, CDR1 is DFQATT and CDR2 SNEGSKA (reference sequence). The ends lost 5 bases at V and 1 base at J; junction bases unmatched: 14. The CDR3 covers 16 residues. CDR3 in amino acids: CSAWPPEREDSYEQYF. Written as DNA, the CDR3 is TGCAGTGCTTGGCCCCCTGAGCGGGAAGATTCCTACGAGCAGTACTTC.

The chain recombines TRBV3-1 with TRBJ1-2, with TRBD1 as a possible D gene (5 bases). The CDR3 consists of 12 residues. The germline gives CDR1 LGHDT, CDR2 YNNKEL (reference sequence). V dropped 4 bases and J dropped 11 bases, with 14 bases sitting between them. Written as DNA, the CDR3 is TGTGCCAGCAGCCTCGGGACCTTGGATTACACCTTC. Translation gives CASSLGTLDYTF.

The chain joins TRBV13 to TRBJ2-7, with TRBD1 matching 8 bases. The CDR3 runs to 13 residues. V shed 5 bases, J shed 5 bases, and the junction held 5 bases outside the gene matches. Germline V gives CDR1 PRHDT, CDR2 FYEKMQ (reference sequence). The CDR3 DNA sequence: TGTGCCAGCAGCGTGGGACAGGTAAACGAGCAGTACTTC. Its translation: CASSVGQVNEQYF.

Concerning this clonotype: The junction and the germline gene differ at one end; a read error may be behind it. The gene calls are TRBV4-1 and TRBJ1-4; TRBD1 matches 11 bases. The CDR3 has 18 amino acids. Germline loops: CDR1 MGHRA, CDR2 YSYEKL. The CDR3 nucleotides are TGCGCCGGCAGCCGGAGGATTTCAACGGGACAGGGGGATGAAAAACTGTTTTTT. It is translated as CAGSRRISTGQGDEKLFF.

V and J are TRBV5-1 and TRBJ2-7, with 8 bases that match TRBD1. J gave up 3 bases and V 2 bases, and 4 bases lay outside the gene matches. Germline-derived CDR1 and CDR2 are SGHRS and YFSETQ. The CDR3 sequence is 14 residues long. The CDR3 coding sequence is TGCGCCAGCAGCTTCTCCGGGACAGGCTACGAGCAGTACTTC. It encodes CASSFSGTGYEQYF.

Many counts were recorded for this clonotype. This rearrangement joins TRBV11-2 to TRBJ2-7; TRBD1 might be the D (7 bases). The CDR3 runs 15 residues. V was pared by 3 bases and J by 2 bases, with 14 bases between. Germline V gene data show CDR1 as SGHAT and CDR2 as FQNNGV. The CDR3 DNA reads as TGTGCCAGCAGCTTTTTCAGGGGGGATACCTACGAGCAGTACTTC. Translated: CASSFFRGDTYEQYF. Full variable domain (outside the CDR3, taken from reference TRBV11-2 and TRBJ2-7): EAGVAQSPRYKIIEKRQSVAFWCNPISGHATLYWYQQILGQGPKLLIQFQNNGVVDDSQLPKDRFSAERLKGVDSTLKIQPAKLEDSAVYLCASSFFRGDTYEQYFGPGTRLTVT.

The J gene is TRBJ2-5, the V gene TRBV20-1; D is undetermined. The V gene lost 1 base and the J gene lost 5 bases, with 17 bases spanning the gap. The CDR3 is 15 residues long. CDR1 and CDR2 from the germline V gene are DFQATT and SNEGSKA (reference sequence). CDR3 sequence: CSARVGLLLGETQYF. The CDR3 DNA sequence: TGCAGTGCTAGAGTAGGCCTGCTCCTTGGGGAGACCCAGTACTTC.

The rearrangement links TRBV3-1 to TRBJ2-5; D is ambiguous. Trimming left V 1 base short and J 8 bases short, with 20 bases between. This CDR3 spans 16 amino acids. In germline, CDR1 is LGHDT, CDR2 YNNKEL (reference sequence). CDR3 DNA sequence: TGTGCCAGCAGCCAAGGAGCCCTCCGGGCTCCTGGCACCCAGTACTTC. Its protein product is CASSQGALRAPGTQYF.

This rearrangement joins TRBV6-1 to TRBJ2-7, with D perhaps TRBD1 (5 bases). Between the trimmed V and J ends, which lost 10 bases and 2 bases, there was a span of 21 bases. The CDR3 is made up of 15 amino acids. In germline, CDR1 is MNHNS, CDR2 SASEGT. The CDR3 DNA follows: TGTGCCACCACCACAGGAGACGGTGATCCCTACGAGCAGTACTTC. It translates to CATTTGDGDPYEQYF.

This clonotype appeared many times. The chain links TRBV12-3 or TRBV12-4 to TRBJ2-7; D gene unclear. Trimming stripped 3 bases from V and 4 bases from J, with 7 bases between. This CDR3 is built from 12 residues. DNA for the CDR3: TGTGCCAGCAGTTTCGGGCCTTACGAGCAGTACTTC. It is translated as CASSFGPYEQYF.

This sequence joins TRBV29-1 and TRBJ2-6; D unresolved. The germline gives CDR1 SQVTM, CDR2 ANQGSEA. Trimming left V 0 bases short and J 0 bases short, with 9 bases between. The CDR3 covers 16 residues. The CDR3 nucleotides are TGCAGCGTTGAAGATCCAACAAGCTCTGGGGCCAACGTCCTGACTTTC. Its protein product is CSVEDPTSSGANVLTF. The entire variable domain, with the rest obtained from reference TRBV29-1 and TRBJ2-6, is as follows: SAVISQKPSRDICQRGTSLTIQCQVDSQVTMMFWYRQQPGQSLTLIATANQGSEATYESGFVIDKFPISRPNLTFSTLTVSNMSPEDSSIYLCSVEDPTSSGANVLTFGAGSRLTVL.

This clonotype was seen a few times. V is TRBV6-1 and J is TRBJ2-7; 10 nucleotides line up with TRBD1. CDR3 length: 14 amino acids. Germline-derived CDR1 and CDR2 are MNHNS and SASEGT. The trim removed 5 bases at V and 7 bases at J, leaving 8 bases unmatched. The CDR3 reads CASSFRTGGKEQYF. As DNA, the CDR3 is TGTGCCAGCAGTTTCCGGACAGGGGGAAAGGAGCAGTACTTC.

This clonotype occurred many times. The chain has TRBV11-2 and TRBJ2-7; D remains ambiguous. The CDR3 covers 13 residues. Germline CDR1 SGHAT, CDR2 FQNNGV. Trimming shortened V by 2 bases and J by 3 bases, and 8 bases separated the two germline ends. CDR3 residues: CASSLSDRYEQYF. CDR3 DNA sequence: TGTGCCAGCAGCTTAAGCGATCGCTACGAGCAGTACTTC.

This clonotype was detected many times. This chain uses TRBV28 with TRBJ2-7; D is unclear. CDR3 length equals 9 residues. The germline V gene encodes CDR1 MDHEN and CDR2 SYDVKM. V lost 10 bases, J lost 2 bases, and 3 bases lay in between. The CDR3 DNA sequence: TGTGCCACCACCTACGAGCAGTACTTC. It specifies CATTYEQYF.

This clonotype was seen only a few times. The chain combines TRBV9 with TRBJ1-3, with D hard to call. The CDR3 sequence is 15 residues long. Germline V gene sequence: CDR1 SGDLS, CDR2 YYNGEE. V shed 3 bases and J shed 0 bases, with 10 bases lying between them. The CDR3 reads CASSDPLGSGNTIYF. CDR3 in DNA: TGTGCCAGCAGCGACCCTCTGGGCTCTGGAAACACCATATATTTT.

V gene TRBV6-2 or TRBV6-3 combines with J gene TRBJ2-3; 7 bases align to TRBD2. Trimming at V came to 8 bases and at J to 2 bases, leaving 16 bases not matched to a gene. Germline values: CDR1 MNHEY, CDR2 SVGEGT. This CDR3 region has 17 residues. The CDR3 sequence: CASRSLSGKTYTDTQYF. The CDR3 DNA sequence: TGTGCCAGCCGCTCCCTAAGCGGGAAGACTTACACAGATACGCAGTATTTT.

Only a few counts were recorded for this clonotype. The chain has TRBV2 and TRBJ2-1; the D is unclear. Germline CDR1 and CDR2: SNHLY and FYNNEI. The CDR3 covers 11 residues. V was shortened by 6 bases and J by 12 bases, with 12 bases between the two germline ends. CDR3 coding DNA: TGTGCCAGCAGCGCCCTTAAATGGCAGTTCTTC. The encoded protein is CASSALKWQFF.

This clonotype appeared a few times. The chain joins TRBV4-1 to TRBJ1-2; perhaps TRBD1 as D (5 bases). V gave up 2 bases and J gave up 8 bases, with 18 bases separating them. The CDR3 contains 15 residues. Germline V gene lookup returns CDR1 MGHRA and CDR2 YSYEKL. The CDR3 sequence is CASSQRLTAPGGYTF. The CDR3 coding sequence is TGCGCCAGCAGCCAAAGGTTGACAGCCCCGGGGGGCTACACCTTC.

This clonotype has ten or more counts. The V call is TRBV28, the J call TRBJ2-3, with 11 bases lining up with TRBD1. The V gene end was trimmed by 8 bases and the J gene end by 6 bases; junction bases not matched to a gene: 10. Looked up from germline, CDR1 is MDHEN and CDR2 is SYDVKM. The CDR3 is 15 residues long. This chain's CDR3 is CASRPGTGGMDTQYF. Here the CDR3 DNA reads TGTGCCAGCCGTCCGGGGACAGGGGGTATGGATACGCAGTATTTT.